This TCR beta chain emerged from a study of identical twins. TCRdb used MiXCR to reprocess the 5' RACE reads, holding one entry per CDR3 protein. This repertoire shows 1.5 million to 2 million distinct CDR3 sequences, under 35% found once; its top ten account for 0.25% to 0.3%. The CDR3 loop spans 16 amino acids. V shed 0 bases and J shed 6 bases, with 17 bases lying between them. CDR1 and CDR2 from the germline V gene are SGDLS and YYNGEE. This clonotype was observed a few times. The chain links TRBV9 to TRBJ2-3, with D possibly being TRBD2 (5 bases). The sample was cord blood. The clonotype was recovered from a newborn girl in good health. The CDR3 sequence is CASSVERAHLRDTQYF. The CDR3 bases are TGTGCCAGCAGCGTAGAGAGGGCCCACCTTCGGGATACGCAGTATTTT.